This T cell receptor (beta chain) is drawn from a study of blood T cells in healthy people across ages. CDR1 is SNHLY and CDR2 is FYNNEI in the germline V gene. Between the trimmed V and J ends, which lost 5 bases and 5 bases, there was a span of 13 bases. This CDR3 comprises 14 residues. This clonotype has only a few counts. Using a J-beta primer mix together with a sample-barcoded 5' primer, a second PCR was run for roughly 6 to 11 cycles. TCRdb reprocessed the 5' RACE reads with MiXCR, giving one entry per CDR3 protein. The table records about 930,000 distinct CDR3 sequences, about 27% of them present only once. This same sample was also part of a study on T cells of mothers and their children.

The sequence came from a woman aged 40-49 years in good health. Sequencing input: blood. The V call is TRBV2, the J call TRBJ2-1; either TRBD1 or TRBD2 may fit D (5 bases each). Written as DNA, the CDR3 is TGTGCCAGCAGTAGCCGGGACCAACACAATGAGCAGTTCTTC. Translated, it gives CASSSRDQHNEQFF.